The 30 T cell receptor beta chains presented below share a single source sample, sequenced in a study of long-term antiretroviral therapy in people with HIV. The assay used was immunoSEQ (version v3.0), run at survey level. Some clones are missing from TCRdb's copy, which holds only in-frame ones; the method was immunoSEQ multiplex PCR. The sample carries some 21,000 clones, approximately 76% recorded once. Source: unsorted PBMCs, taken less than 1.8 years before starting antiretroviral therapy. The receptors stem from a woman aged 40 to 49 with HIV.

V is TRBV18 and J is TRBJ2-3; 7 bases agree with TRBD2. The trim removed 1 base at V and 2 bases at J, leaving 3 bases unmatched. Germline CDR1 KGHSH, CDR2 LQKENI. The CDR3 covers 15 residues. The CDR3 loop is CASSPQGLHTDTQYF. CDR3 sequence (DNA): TGTGCCAGCTCACCACAGGGACTACACACAGATACGCAGTATTTT.

J is TRBJ1-1 and V is TRBV15; no clear D gene. CDR3 size: 12 residues. Germline CDR1 and CDR2: LNHNV and YYDKDF (reference sequence). V dropped 0 bases and J dropped 11 bases, with 10 bases sitting between them. The chain's CDR3 is CATSRDSERAFF. The CDR3 region has the DNA TGTGCCACCAGCAGAGACAGCGAGCGGGCTTTCTTT.

V usage is TRBV7-9 and J usage is TRBJ2-7; D is unclear. Trimming stripped 5 bases from V and 4 bases from J, with 21 bases between. Germline CDR1 is SEHNR and CDR2 is FQNEAQ (reference sequence). CDR3 size: 16 residues. CDR3 residues: CASSPDPTGLHYEQYF. The CDR3 DNA reads TGTGCCAGCAGCCCCGACCCAACGGGCCTTCATTACGAGCAGTACTTC. Full variable domain (remainder filled in from reference TRBV7-9 and TRBJ2-7): DTGVSQNPRHKITKRGQNVTFRCDPISEHNRLYWYRQTLGQGPEFLTYFQNEAQLEKSRLLSDRFSAERPKGSFSTLEIQRTEQGDSAMYLCASSPDPTGLHYEQYFGPGTRLTVT.

A few counts support this clone. The chain couples TRBV2 to TRBJ2-7; weak D call: TRBD1 (6 bases). V was pared by 6 bases and J by 4 bases, with 13 bases between. From germline, CDR1 is SNHLY and CDR2 FYNNEI. This CDR3 spans 13 amino acids. CDR3 in amino acids: CASRVITGYEQYF. The CDR3 DNA reads as TGTGCCAGCAGGGTAATAACAGGGTACGAGCAGTACTTC.

This clone showed up just once. This chain joins TRBV27 and TRBJ1-1; no clear D. The germline V gene encodes CDR1 MNHEY and CDR2 SMNVEV (reference sequence). The V end lost 2 bases, the J end lost 1 base, and 5 bases lay between the germline ends. The CDR3 consists of 13 residues. The CDR3 loop is CASSLGSNTEAFF. In DNA form, the CDR3 reads TGTGCCAGCAGTTTAGGCTCGAACACTGAAGCTTTCTTT.

The V gene is TRBV29-1, the J gene TRBJ2-1; D remains ambiguous. CDR1 and CDR2 (germline): SQVTM, ANQGSEA. Trimming removed 5 bases at V and 6 bases at J, with 11 bases between. The CDR3 is 12 amino acids. DNA for the CDR3: TGCAGCGTTCGTACTTTCCCCAATGAGCAGTTCTTC. Amino acid sequence: CSVRTFPNEQFF.

This clone came up once. V is TRBV4-1 and J is TRBJ2-3; tentatively, D is TRBD2 (7 bases). The germline V and J ends were trimmed by 4 bases and 3 bases, with 11 bases remaining between them. The V gene's germline CDR1 is MGHRA and CDR2 YSYEKL. The CDR3 extends over 14 amino acids. Written as DNA, the CDR3 is TGCGCCAGCAGCCCCGGGGGGCAAACAGATACGCAGTATTTT. This translates into CASSPGGQTDTQYF.

This clone appeared once. V is TRBV19 and J is TRBJ1-4; the match to TRBD1 covers 8 bases. Trimming at V came to 7 bases and at J to 2 bases, leaving 6 bases not matched to a gene. This CDR3 is 15 amino acids long. Germline values: CDR1 LNHDA, CDR2 SQIVND (reference sequence). The CDR3 sequence is CASNRGVGTNEKLFF. CDR3 nucleotide sequence: TGTGCCAGTAACAGGGGGGTCGGGACTAATGAAAAACTGTTTTTT.

V is TRBV11-3 and J is TRBJ1-6; D perhaps matches TRBD1 (5 bases). In germline, CDR1 is SGHNT, CDR2 YENEEA. This CDR3 comprises 17 residues. Trimming cost V 2 bases and J 10 bases, with 21 bases left between them. CDR3 in amino acids: CASSLNVRGSGGSPLHF. CDR3 DNA: TGTGCCAGCAGCTTAAATGTAAGGGGAAGCGGAGGATCACCCCTCCACTTT.

This sequence joins TRBV7-6 and TRBJ1-1; D gene unclear. The CDR3 covers 14 residues. Trimming took off 0 bases at V and 5 bases at J, with 10 bases between the two ends. Germline V CDR1 and CDR2: SGHVS, FNYEAQ. The CDR3 reads CASSLANRGTEAFF. The CDR3 nucleotides read TGTGCCAGCAGCTTAGCGAACAGAGGAACTGAAGCTTTCTTT.

This chain connects TRBV10-3 to TRBJ2-1; 14 positions match TRBD2. The germline gives CDR1 ENHRY, CDR2 SYGVKD. The V and J ends lost 2 bases and 6 bases, in that order; junction bases with no gene match: 6. This CDR3 is 17 amino acids long. The CDR3 bases are TGTGCCATCAGTGAGCCGAGGACTAGCGGGGGGAGCAATGAGCAGTTCTTC. It encodes CAISEPRTSGGSNEQFF.

The J gene is TRBJ2-2, the V gene TRBV2, with 10 bases matching TRBD2. Germline trimming cut 6 bases from V and 4 bases from J; bases unmatched to any gene: 8. Germline CDR1 is SNHLY and CDR2 is FYNNEI. CDR3 size: 16 residues. CDR3 loop: CASRRLAGVGTGELFF. The CDR3 region has the DNA TGTGCCAGCAGACGTCTAGCGGGAGTGGGCACCGGGGAGCTGTTTTTT. The full variable domain, its missing parts supplied by reference TRBV2 and TRBJ2-2, is EPEVTQTPSHQVTQMGQEVILRCVPISNHLYFYWYRQILGQKVEFLVSFYNNEISEKSEIFDDQFSVERPDGSNFTLKIRSTKLEDSAMYFCASRRLAGVGTGELFFGEGSRLTVL.

This clone was counted between two and nine times. This chain joins TRBV2 and TRBJ1-5; 11 nucleotides match TRBD1. The CDR3 extends over 15 amino acids. The trim removed 5 bases at V and 7 bases at J, leaving 7 bases unmatched. Germline assignment: CDR1 SNHLY and CDR2 FYNNEI. The CDR3 nucleotides read TGTGCCAGCAGTCCCGGGACAGGGGGAAGGCAGCCCCAGCATTTT. It translates to CASSPGTGGRQPQHF.

The chain links TRBV30 to TRBJ2-1; D perhaps matches TRBD2 (6 bases). V was shortened by 4 bases and J by 0 bases, with 16 bases between the two germline ends. Germline CDR1 GTSNPN, CDR2 SVGIG (reference sequence). The CDR3 spans 16 residues. The CDR3 reads CAWKIVAESSYNEQFF. In DNA form, the CDR3 reads TGTGCCTGGAAGATTGTAGCGGAGAGCTCCTACAATGAGCAGTTCTTC. Drawing the rest from reference TRBV30 and TRBJ2-1, the complete variable domain is SQTIHQWPATLVQPVGSPLSLECTVEGTSNPNLYWYRQAAGRGLQLLFYSVGIGQISSEVPQNLSASRPQDRQFILSSKKLLLSDSGFYLCAWKIVAESSYNEQFFGPGTRLTVL.

The chain has TRBV7-2 and TRBJ1-6, with unresolved D. Trimming removed 1 base from V and 9 bases from J, with 7 bases in between. The length of the CDR3 is 13 residues. From germline, CDR1 is SGHTA and CDR2 FQGNSA. The CDR3 protein is CASSLDRFSPLHF. In DNA form, the CDR3 reads TGTGCCAGCAGCTTAGACCGCTTTTCACCCCTCCACTTT. Combining the CDR3 with reference TRBV7-2 and TRBJ1-6 gives the whole variable domain GAGVSQSPSNKVTEKGKDVELRCDPISGHTALYWYRQSLGQGLEFLIYFQGNSAPDKSGLPSDRFSAERTGGSVSTLTIQRTQQEDSAVYLCASSLDRFSPLHFGNGTRLTVT.

The chain carries TRBV19 and TRBJ2-5; D ambiguous. This CDR3 is 15 amino acids long. The V gene's germline CDR1 is LNHDA and CDR2 SQIVND (reference sequence). The germline V and J ends were trimmed by 5 bases and 5 bases, with 18 bases remaining between them. The CDR3 is CASSSLVVAGETQYF. For the CDR3, the DNA is TGTGCCAGTAGTTCCCTGGTGGTAGCCGGGGAGACCCAGTACTTC.

The chain employs TRBV6-5 and TRBJ1-2, with TRBD1 identical over 7 bases. The CDR3 totals 15 residues. Trimming removed 4 bases from V and 2 bases from J; junction bases left unmatched: 7. Germline CDR1 MNHEY, CDR2 SVGAGI. The CDR3 spells CASSFQGGANYGYTF. The CDR3 DNA sequence: TGTGCCAGCAGTTTCCAGGGGGGGGCCAACTATGGCTACACCTTC.

This clone has just one count. CDR3 nucleotides: TGTGCCAGCAGCGTAGAAGCCCAGCCAGATACGCAGTATTTT. This translates into CASSVEAQPDTQYF. The rearrangement joins TRBV9 to TRBJ2-3; no clear D. The CDR3 runs to 14 residues. Trimming stripped 0 bases from V and 4 bases from J, with 9 bases between. CDR1 SGDLS and CDR2 YYNGEE come from the germline V gene.

The rearrangement uses TRBV4-1 and TRBJ2-1; 7 positions match TRBD1. Germline V gene sequence: CDR1 MGHRA, CDR2 YSYEKL. The V segment lost 1 base and the J segment 6 bases; nucleotides outside the gene matches: 6. The length of the CDR3 is 15 residues. CDR3: CASSQGQGEGNEQFF. For the CDR3, the DNA is TGCGCCAGCAGCCAAGGGCAGGGGGAAGGCAATGAGCAGTTCTTC.

This clone was observed once. J is TRBJ1-3 and V is TRBV6-1, with D unresolved. CDR1 and CDR2 (germline): MNHNS, SASEGT. V lost 3 bases, J lost 2 bases, and 8 bases lay in between. This CDR3 is built from 14 residues. CDR3: CASSEGSTGNTIYF. The DNA of the CDR3 is TGTGCCAGCAGTGAGGGCTCGACTGGAAACACCATATATTTT.

The chain links TRBV25-1 to TRBJ1-1, with 10 bases identical to TRBD1. Germline-derived CDR1 and CDR2 are MGHDK and SYGVNS. This CDR3 has 17 amino acids. The V and J ends lost 6 bases and 0 bases, in that order; junction bases with no gene match: 10. The CDR3 is CASSSPGQGTLNTEAFF. The DNA for the CDR3 is TGTGCCAGCAGCTCGCCGGGACAGGGGACCCTGAACACTGAAGCTTTCTTT.

The chain carries TRBV4-1 and TRBJ1-3, with 7 bases fitting TRBD1. V was pared by 3 bases and J by 0 bases, with 2 bases of the junction left unmatched. The CDR3 runs to 15 residues. Germline-derived CDR1 and CDR2 are MGHRA and YSYEKL. This chain's CDR3 is CASSHRGNSGNTIYF. As DNA, the CDR3 is TGCGCCAGCAGCCACAGGGGGAACTCTGGAAACACCATATATTTT.

This chain connects TRBV29-1 to TRBJ2-2; TRBD1 agrees at 8 bases. J lost 5 bases, V lost 5 bases, and 7 bases had no gene match. The germline CDR1 and CDR2 sequences are SQVTM and ANQGSEA. The CDR3 length is 14 residues. The CDR3 DNA is TGCAGCGTTTCGGGACAGGCCTTTACCGGGGAGCTGTTTTTT. Translated: CSVSGQAFTGELFF.

This chain links TRBV13 with TRBJ1-2, with D possibly TRBD1 on 6 matching bases. This CDR3 comprises 14 residues. V was cut by 1 base and J by 6 bases, with 12 bases left in between. CDR1 is PRHDT and CDR2 is FYEKMQ in the germline V gene (reference sequence). In DNA form, the CDR3 reads TGTGCCAGCAGCTTAGAAGGGGGTGGGGATGGCTACACCTTC. Translated, it gives CASSLEGGGDGYTF.

This clone was seen just once. The J gene is TRBJ2-5, the V gene TRBV5-6, with 11 bases identical to TRBD1. This CDR3 spans 17 amino acids. V shed 4 bases and J 5 bases; nucleotides not matched to a gene: 13. Looked up from germline, CDR1 is SGHDT and CDR2 is YYEEEE. For the CDR3, the DNA is TGTGCCAGCAGCGGCGGTGGAGGGACAGGGGGTGGGGAGACCCAGTACTTC. It encodes CASSGGGGTGGGETQYF.

This clone has just one count. Germline is not matched at one junction end, which may reflect a read error. V is TRBV5-4 and J is TRBJ1-2; 8 bases align to TRBD1. The length of the CDR3 is 15 residues. Germline V gene data show CDR1 as SGHNT and CDR2 as YYREEE (reference sequence). This CDR3 reads CASSLGTGSSVGYTF. CDR3 in DNA: TGTGCCAGCAGTTTGGGGACAGGTTCTAGTGTTGGCTACACCTTC. Full variable domain (remainder filled in from reference TRBV5-4 and TRBJ1-2): ETGVTQSPTHLIKTRGQQVTLRCSSQSGHNTVSWYQQALGQGPQFIFQYYREEENGRGNFPPRFSGLQFPNYSSELNVNALELDDSALYLCASSLGTGSSVGYTFGSGTRLTVV.

CDR3 sequence reads: CASRGDPNEKLFF. The DNA of the CDR3 is TGTGCCAGCAGGGGGGACCCTAATGAAAAACTGTTTTTT. The chain employs TRBV2 and TRBJ1-4, with D possibly being TRBD1 (5 bases). The V and J ends lost 6 bases and 3 bases respectively, with 8 bases between them. This CDR3 contains 13 residues. The V gene's germline CDR1 is SNHLY and CDR2 FYNNEI.

The chain employs TRBV10-3 and TRBJ2-5; a possible D gene is TRBD2 (5 bases). Germline-derived CDR1 and CDR2 are ENHRY and SYGVKD. With 3 bases removed from V and 3 bases from J, the gap between germline ends came to 14 bases. The CDR3 runs to 15 residues. The CDR3 reads CAISDKGGTKETQYF. In DNA, the CDR3 is TGTGCCATCAGTGATAAAGGAGGAACAAAAGAGACCCAGTACTTC.

The rearrangement uses TRBV9 and TRBJ2-3; the match to TRBD2 covers 8 bases. Germline CDR1 SGDLS, CDR2 YYNGEE. The CDR3 has 15 amino acids. Trimming took 0 bases from V and 3 from J; bases not matched to a gene: 3. CDR3 nucleotides: TGTGCCAGCAGCGTAGTGGGCGGGAGGACAGATACGCAGTATTTT. This translates into CASSVVGGRTDTQYF.

This clone has just one count. The chain has TRBV7-9 and TRBJ1-1; D call uncertain. Germline V gene sequence: CDR1 SEHNR, CDR2 FQNEAQ (reference sequence). Trimming cost V 1 base and J 0 bases, with 3 bases left between them. The CDR3 extends over 13 amino acids. Written as DNA, the CDR3 is TGTGCCAGCAGCTTAGGGATGAACACTGAAGCTTTCTTT. This sequence encodes CASSLGMNTEAFF.